This T cell receptor (beta chain) was observed in a study of blood T cell repertoires in COVID-19. Libraries were prepared by immunoSEQ multiplex PCR; TCRdb keeps only in-frame clonotypes and omits some of them. The table lists about 130,000 clones, 87% of them singletons, with roughly 3.6% in the top ten. V shed 4 bases, J shed 2 bases, and the junction held 9 bases outside the gene matches. The CDR3 contains 16 residues. Germline V lookup: CDR1 SGDLS, CDR2 YYNGEE. The V call is TRBV9, the J call TRBJ2-3; 8 positions match TRBD2. The clonotype comes from a woman aged 60-75 years with acute or convalescent COVID-19. Sequencing input: peripheral blood. The CDR3 loop is CASSPRTSLYTDTQYF. In nucleotides, the CDR3 is TGTGCCAGCAGCCCCCGGACTAGCCTCTACACAGATACGCAGTATTTT. Based on the CDR3 plus reference TRBV9 and TRBJ2-3, the full variable domain is DSGVTQTPKHLITATGQRVTLRCSPRSGDLSVYWYQQSLDQGLQFLIQYYNGEERAKGNILERFSAQQFPDLHSELNLSSLELGDSALYFCASSPRTSLYTDTQYFGPGTRLTVL.